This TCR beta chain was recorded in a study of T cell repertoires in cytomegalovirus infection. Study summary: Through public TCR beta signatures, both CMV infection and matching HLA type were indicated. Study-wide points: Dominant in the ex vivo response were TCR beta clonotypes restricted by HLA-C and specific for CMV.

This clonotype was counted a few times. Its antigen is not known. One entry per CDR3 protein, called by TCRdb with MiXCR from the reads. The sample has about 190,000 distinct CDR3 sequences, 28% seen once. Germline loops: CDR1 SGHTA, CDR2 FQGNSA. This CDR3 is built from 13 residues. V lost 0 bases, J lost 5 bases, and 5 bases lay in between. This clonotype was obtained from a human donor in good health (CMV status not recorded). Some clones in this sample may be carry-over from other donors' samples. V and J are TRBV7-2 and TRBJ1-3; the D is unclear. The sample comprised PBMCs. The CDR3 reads CASSLAVRNTIYF. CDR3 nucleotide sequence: TGTGCCAGCAGCTTAGCTGTGCGAAACACCATATATTTT.